One and the same sample provided the 20 T cell receptor beta chains below, sequenced in a study of shared clonotypes between healthy human individuals. In the naive CD8 group, cells lacked CD45RO and were positively selected for CCR7, so terminally differentiated effector memory CD45RA+ cells were left out. Profiling relied on immunoSEQ multiplex PCR, and the TCRdb table lists in-frame clones only, not all of them. The top ten hold about 24% of the sample, which has more than 550,000 clones, 90% to 95% seen once. The sample was naive CD8+ T cells sorted from blood. These receptors all come from a man aged 25-45 years in good health.

The chain employs TRBV10-3 and TRBJ2-3; unclear D gene. Germline V gene data show CDR1 as ENHRY and CDR2 as SYGVKD. Trimming removed 5 bases at V and 0 bases at J, with 12 bases between. The CDR3 is 15 residues long. CDR3 amino acids: CAISPGSSSTDTQYF. CDR3 bases: TGTGCCATCAGTCCCGGCAGCTCTAGCACAGATACGCAGTATTTT.

The V and J genes are TRBV14 and TRBJ2-3, with 7 bases that match TRBD2. V lost 4 bases and J lost 2; bases outside the gene matches: 3. This CDR3 comprises 14 residues. Germline assignment: CDR1 SGHDN and CDR2 FVKESK. Written as DNA, the CDR3 is TGTGCCAGCAGCCCGGCGGGAGTCACAGATACGCAGTATTTT. Protein sequence: CASSPAGVTDTQYF.

This clone has a single count. This chain uses TRBV9 with TRBJ2-3; possibly TRBD1 for D (6 bases). The V and J ends lost 3 bases and 2 bases respectively, with 13 bases between them. Germline CDR1 reads SGDLS; CDR2 reads YYNGEE. The CDR3 runs to 15 residues. This CDR3 is CASSAQGTYTDTQYF. Here the CDR3 DNA reads TGTGCCAGCAGCGCTCAGGGGACCTACACAGATACGCAGTATTTT. Together with reference TRBV9 and TRBJ2-3, the CDR3 gives the full variable domain: DSGVTQTPKHLITATGQRVTLRCSPRSGDLSVYWYQQSLDQGLQFLIQYYNGEERAKGNILERFSAQQFPDLHSELNLSSLELGDSALYFCASSAQGTYTDTQYFGPGTRLTVL.

V gene TRBV11-2 combines with J gene TRBJ2-5, with D possibly being TRBD2 (5 bases). Per the germline V gene, CDR1 is SGHAT and CDR2 is FQNNGV. The CDR3 runs to 16 residues. Trimming stripped 1 base from V and 5 bases from J, with 17 bases between. CDR3 amino acids: CASSLGRAGLWETQYF. In nucleotides, the CDR3 is TGTGCCAGCAGCTTAGGGCGGGCTGGCCTATGGGAGACCCAGTACTTC.

CDR3 protein: CASSLRILRINKGQGLGAQYF. The CDR3 nucleotides are TGTGCCAGCAGTTTAAGAATCTTGCGGATAAATAAGGGACAGGGATTGGGGGCACAGTACTTC. This chain uses TRBV28 with TRBJ2-7; 9 bases align to TRBD1. Germline lookup yields CDR1 MDHEN and CDR2 SYDVKM. V trimming: 2 bases; J trimming: 10 bases; junction bases outside the gene matches: 30. The length of the CDR3 is 21 residues.

The chain links TRBV10-1 to TRBJ1-4; D not certain. CDR1 is WNHNN and CDR2 is SYGVQD in the germline V gene (reference sequence). The germline V and J ends were trimmed by 0 bases and 8 bases, with 10 bases remaining between them. There are 14 residues in the CDR3. CDR3 residues: CASSESSVGEKLFF. In nucleotides, the CDR3 is TGCGCCAGCAGTGAGTCTTCGGTTGGGGAAAAACTGTTTTTT.

The gene calls are TRBV27 and TRBJ2-1; tentatively, D is TRBD2 (5 bases). The V gene lost 2 bases and the J gene lost 4 bases, with 12 bases spanning the gap. Per germline, CDR1 MNHEY and CDR2 SMNVEV (reference sequence). The CDR3 totals 15 residues. This CDR3 is CASSLMRERYNEQFF. The CDR3 DNA reads as TGTGCCAGCAGTTTAATGAGGGAGAGGTACAATGAGCAGTTCTTC.

The genes are TRBV7-2 and TRBJ2-1; 9 bases line up with TRBD2. CDR1 is SGHTA, CDR2 FQGNSA, per germline. The trim removed 5 bases at V and 4 bases at J, leaving 6 bases unmatched. The CDR3 consists of 15 residues. The CDR3 is CASSSSGSGYNEQFF. In DNA form, the CDR3 reads TGTGCCAGCAGCAGTAGCGGGAGTGGTTACAATGAGCAGTTCTTC.

The rearrangement uses TRBV9 and TRBJ1-1; D is ambiguous. Germline CDR1 and CDR2: SGDLS and YYNGEE. Trimming took off 4 bases at V and 4 bases at J, with 5 bases between the two ends. There are 11 residues in the CDR3. CDR3 coding DNA: TGTGCCAGCAGCCGGTCCACTGAAGCTTTCTTT. It is translated as CASSRSTEAFF.

The chain is built from TRBV27 and TRBJ2-7, with D possibly being TRBD1 (5 bases). V shed 3 bases and J shed 9 bases, with 21 bases lying between them. Germline-derived CDR1 and CDR2 are MNHEY and SMNVEV (reference sequence). The CDR3 runs to 15 residues. The DNA of the CDR3 is TGTGCCAGCAGTTTCACCGGGTCAGGGCTACGAGGGCAGTACTTC. This encodes CASSFTGSGLRGQYF.

CDR3 sequence: CASSSTEAVNTIYF. CDR3 sequence (DNA): TGTGCCAGCAGCTCCACTGAAGCAGTAAACACCATATATTTT. The V call is TRBV7-9, the J call TRBJ1-3; D uncertain. V dropped 4 bases and J dropped 6 bases, with 13 bases sitting between them. Germline values: CDR1 SEHNR, CDR2 FQNEAQ (reference sequence). The CDR3 sequence is 14 residues long.

The V gene is TRBV28, the J gene TRBJ2-5; 7 bases fit TRBD2. The CDR3 is 17 amino acids. V trimming: 6 bases; J trimming: 3 bases; junction bases outside the gene matches: 16. Germline CDR1 MDHEN, CDR2 SYDVKM. The CDR3 bases are TGTGCCAGCAGGGGAGGGCCACGGTCACTCGAGGAAGAGACCCAGTACTTC. Translating it yields CASRGGPRSLEEETQYF.

The genes are TRBV6-6 and TRBJ2-1, with 9 positions matching TRBD1. The CDR3 is 13 amino acids. With 7 bases clipped from V and 8 bases from J, the junction kept 6 bases outside the gene matches. CDR1 is MNHNY and CDR2 is SVGAGI in the germline V gene (reference sequence). The CDR3 here is CASTGQGADEQFF. In DNA, the CDR3 is TGTGCCAGCACGGGACAGGGTGCGGATGAGCAGTTCTTC.

This chain connects TRBV7-6 to TRBJ2-7; TRBD2 aligns across 9 bases. The length of the CDR3 is 15 residues. V dropped 2 bases and J dropped 0; count of bases not matched to a gene: 2. Germline CDR1 and CDR2: SGHVS and FNYEAQ. The CDR3 here is CASSLLGLASYEQYF. The CDR3, as DNA: TGTGCCAGCAGCTTACTGGGACTAGCCTCCTACGAGCAGTACTTC.

Only one count was recorded for this clone. The J gene is TRBJ1-1, the V gene TRBV4-1; tentatively, D is TRBD1 (6 bases). Germline CDR1 is MGHRA and CDR2 is YSYEKL. The V end lost 4 bases, the J end lost 6 bases, and 15 bases lay between the germline ends. The CDR3 totals 14 residues. The CDR3 spells CASSPPTGTAEAFF. The CDR3 DNA sequence: TGCGCCAGCAGCCCCCCCACAGGGACCGCTGAAGCTTTCTTT.

This sequence joins TRBV11-2 and TRBJ2-2; possibly TRBD2 for D (6 bases). CDR3 length: 15 residues. V lost 5 bases, J lost 6 bases, and 16 bases lay in between. Germline values: CDR1 SGHAT, CDR2 FQNNGV. The CDR3 spells CASSIPSTSPGELFF. CDR3 coding DNA: TGTGCCAGCAGCATACCCTCAACTAGCCCCGGGGAGCTGTTTTTT.

For this clone: The identical CDR3 is also encoded by other nucleotide sequences in the sample. V and J are TRBV6-6 and TRBJ2-7, with D unclear. Germline lookup yields CDR1 MNHNY and CDR2 SVGAGI (reference sequence). V was cut by 7 bases and J by 3 bases, with 13 bases left in between. The CDR3 consists of 13 residues. CDR3 nucleotides: TGTGCCAGCATCCGAGGCCTTAACTACGAGCAGTACTTC. It yields the protein CASIRGLNYEQYF.

The chain joins TRBV28 to TRBJ2-5; 11 bases align to TRBD2. The length of the CDR3 is 16 residues. Germline V gene data show CDR1 as MDHEN and CDR2 as SYDVKM. V gave up 6 bases and J gave up 4 bases; unmatched junction bases: 10. The CDR3 coding sequence is TGTGCCAGCAGCCTAGATTTAGCGGGAGGGGCAGAGACCCAGTACTTC. Its translation is CASSLDLAGGAETQYF. Combining the CDR3 with reference TRBV28 and TRBJ2-5 gives the whole variable domain DVKVTQSSRYLVKRTGEKVFLECVQDMDHENMFWYRQDPGLGLRLIYFSYDVKMKEKGDIPEGYSVSREKKERFSLILESASTNQTSMYLCASSLDLAGGAETQYFGPGTRLLVL.

The V gene is TRBV28, the J gene TRBJ1-2, with D perhaps matching TRBD1 (5 bases). Looked up from germline, CDR1 is MDHEN and CDR2 is SYDVKM. V lost 1 base, J lost 6 bases, and 12 bases lay in between. This CDR3 is built from 14 residues. The CDR3 here is CASSLYGAGDGYTF. The CDR3 region has the DNA TGTGCCAGCAGTTTATATGGGGCGGGGGATGGCTACACCTTC.

This clone has a single count. The V and J genes are TRBV28 and TRBJ2-5; D remains unclear. Trimming pared 3 bases from V and 7 bases from J, leaving 6 bases between. The germline V gene encodes CDR1 MDHEN and CDR2 SYDVKM. The length of the CDR3 is 11 residues. DNA for the CDR3: TGTGCCAGCAGTTTGGCGAGGACCCAGTACTTC. Its translation: CASSLARTQYF. Based on the CDR3 plus reference TRBV28 and TRBJ2-5, the full variable domain is DVKVTQSSRYLVKRTGEKVFLECVQDMDHENMFWYRQDPGLGLRLIYFSYDVKMKEKGDIPEGYSVSREKKERFSLILESASTNQTSMYLCASSLARTQYFGPGTRLLVL.